This TCR beta chain was recovered during a study of blood T cell repertoires in COVID-19. As for the study in general: T cells, B-cell-depleted T cells, or PBMCs supplied cDNA or gDNA.

Method: immunoSEQ multiplex PCR; TCRdb's copy keeps in-frame clones and lacks some. The sample includes about 480,000 clones, approximately 89% of them seen just once. Followed longitudinally, the Seattle patients had been enrolled during active infection. The length of the CDR3 is 19 residues. Germline CDR1 reads SGHRS; CDR2 reads YFSETQ. The junction had 13 bases not matched to a gene; V was cut back by 0 bases and J by 4 bases. The TCR sequence derives from a man aged 18 to 30 with COVID-19, enrolled during active disease. The chain couples TRBV5-1 to TRBJ2-3; 11 bases fit TRBD2. Material for sequencing was peripheral blood. DNA for the CDR3: TGCGCCAGCAGCTTGGGGGGGCCTCCTAGCGGGAGGCCCTCAGATACGCAGTATTTT. Residues: CASSLGGPPSGRPSDTQYF. The whole variable domain, remainder taken from reference TRBV5-1 and TRBJ2-3, is KAGVTQTPRYLIKTRGQQVTLSCSPISGHRSVSWYQQTPGQGLQFLFEYFSETQRNKGNFPGRFSGRQFSNSRSEMNVSTLELGDSALYLCASSLGGPPSGRPSDTQYFGPGTRLTVL.